The next 13 T cell receptor beta chains were all read from a single sample in a study of T-cell reconstitution after alpha-beta-depleted transplantation in children (dated by TCRdb to the mid-2010s). The protocol used for the library was PCR. Sequencing instrument: Illumina HiSeq 2500. To normalize quantification of the TCRbeta repertoire, the TCR libraries were built with molecular barcoding that relied on unique molecular identifiers. TCRdb reanalyzed the raw reads on its own, using fastp at Q25 for trimming and MiXCR for clone calling, and kept in-frame beta chains. Entries that share a CDR3 protein sequence are merged under the most common genes and DNA. The sample table records over 200,000 distinct CDR3 sequences; roughly 9% of these occur just once. The ten largest clones capture roughly 6.2% of the sample. The sequences come from PBMCs from the stem cell graft donor, collected from the stem cell graft. These receptors all stem from a human donor who donated a stem cell graft to a child with acute lymphoblastic leukemia.

This rearrangement joins TRBV11-3 to TRBJ1-1; weak D call: TRBD1 (5 bases). The V gene lost 2 bases and the J gene lost 3 bases, with 10 bases spanning the gap. This CDR3 is built from 14 residues. The germline V gene has CDR1 SGHNT and CDR2 YENEEA. The CDR3 DNA is TGTGCCAGCAGCTTATCTACAGGTCACACTGAAGCTTTCTTT. It yields the protein CASSLSTGHTEAFF. Using reference TRBV11-3 and TRBJ1-1 for the parts outside the CDR3, the full variable domain is EAGVVQSPRYKIIEKKQPVAFWCNPISGHNTLYWYLQNLGQGPELLIRYENEEAVDDSQLPKDRFSAERLKGVDSTLKIQPAELGDSAVYLCASSLSTGHTEAFFGQGTRLTVV.

The chain combines TRBV20-1 with TRBJ2-5, with 10 bases lining up with TRBD1. Germline CDR1 and CDR2: DFQATT and SNEGSKA (reference sequence). The CDR3 totals 16 residues. J was trimmed by 3 bases and V by 5 bases; bases with no gene match: 12. The CDR3 region is CSAYLPGQGIKETQYF. CDR3 nucleotide sequence: TGCAGTGCTTATCTCCCGGGACAGGGGATAAAAGAGACCCAGTACTTC.

This clonotype was seen only a few times. The chain is built from TRBV10-2 and TRBJ2-1, with 12 nucleotides matching TRBD2. The ends lost 7 bases at V and 7 bases at J; junction bases unmatched: 11. CDR3 size: 16 residues. CDR1 WSHSY and CDR2 SAAADI come from the germline V gene. The CDR3 DNA follows: TGCGCCAGCACTCCCTCTAGCGGGGGGGCCGGGAATGAGCAGTTCTTC. Amino acids: CASTPSSGGAGNEQFF.

V and J are TRBV12-3 or TRBV12-4 and TRBJ1-4, with D possibly matching TRBD1 (5 bases). The CDR3 covers 13 residues. Trimming shortened V by 6 bases and J by 13 bases, and 18 bases separated the two germline ends. CDR3 coding DNA: TGTGCCAGCAGCTGGGGACCGGGAGATTTACTGTTTTTT. Residues: CASSWGPGDLLFF.

This clonotype showed up just a few times. The chain carries TRBV6-6 and TRBJ1-5; a weak D match, TRBD1 (6 bases). The CDR3 is 13 amino acids. The V end was cut by 6 bases, the J end by 6 bases, with 12 bases between. In germline, CDR1 is MNHNY, CDR2 SVGAGI (reference sequence). The CDR3: CASRDSEFQPQHF. CDR3 in DNA: TGTGCCAGCAGGGACAGCGAGTTTCAGCCCCAGCATTTT.

The sample holds many counts of this clonotype. This chain uses TRBV10-3 with TRBJ1-6, with 8 bases identical to TRBD1. Germline V gene lookup returns CDR1 ENHRY and CDR2 SYGVKD. This CDR3 has 14 residues. With V trimmed by 6 bases and J by 8 bases, 6 bases remained unmatched. The CDR3: CAIRDRGMDSPLHF. CDR3 DNA sequence: TGTGCCATCAGAGACAGGGGAATGGATTCACCCCTCCACTTT.

This clonotype was seen ten or more times. DNA of the CDR3: TGTGCCACCAGTGGCATACAGGACCAAGAGACCCAGTACTTC. It is translated as CATSGIQDQETQYF. V usage is TRBV24-1 and J usage is TRBJ2-5; maybe TRBD1 (5 bases). This CDR3 comprises 14 residues. The V end was cut by 5 bases, the J end by 0 bases, with 9 bases between. Germline V CDR1 and CDR2: KGHDR, SFDVKD.

The chain joins TRBV7-8 to TRBJ1-5; D is ambiguous. The CDR3 is made up of 17 amino acids. V shed 1 base and J shed 2 bases, with 15 bases lying between them. Germline CDR1 is SGHVS and CDR2 is FQNEAQ. CDR3 DNA sequence: TGTGCCAGCAGCTTAGGTCCGAAGTCGTACGGCAATCAGCCCCAGCATTTT. This gives the protein CASSLGPKSYGNQPQHF.

The table lists this clonotype with a few counts. The gene calls are TRBV29-1 and TRBJ2-7, with D tentatively TRBD2 (7 bases). This CDR3 contains 13 residues. Germline CDR1 SQVTM, CDR2 ANQGSEA. V was clipped by 6 bases and J by 2 bases, with 14 bases between them. DNA of the CDR3: TGCAGCGTGGGGGGGGGCCAAACCTACGAGCAGTACTTC. It translates to CSVGGGQTYEQYF.

This clonotype has at least ten counts. V usage is TRBV6-4 and J usage is TRBJ2-1; 13 bases fit TRBD2. Germline values: CDR1 MRHNA, CDR2 SNTAGT. The CDR3 length is 16 residues. V trimming: 2 bases; J trimming: 8 bases; junction bases outside the gene matches: 6. This chain's CDR3 is CASSDPTSGGAYEQFF. CDR3 in DNA: TGTGCCAGCAGTGACCCCACTAGCGGGGGGGCCTATGAGCAGTTCTTC.

V gene TRBV20-1 combines with J gene TRBJ1-1; D is ambiguous. The CDR3 covers 11 residues. V lost 5 bases to trimming and J lost 1 base, with 5 bases between them. Germline lookup yields CDR1 DFQATT and CDR2 SNEGSKA (reference sequence). CDR3 bases: TGCAGTGCTCCCGAGAACACTGAAGCTTTCTTT. It yields the protein CSAPENTEAFF.

This clonotype turned up a few times. The chain links TRBV5-1 to TRBJ2-5, with D perhaps given as TRBD1 or TRBD2 (5 bases each). Germline loops: CDR1 SGHRS, CDR2 YFSETQ. V gave up 2 bases and J gave up 11 bases, with 22 bases separating them. The CDR3 totals 15 residues. CDR3 sequence: CASSLFPPPGRDQYF. The CDR3 bases are TGCGCCAGCAGCTTATTCCCGCCACCGGGACGGGATCAGTACTTC.

This clonotype has more than one count but fewer than ten. The CDR3 nucleotides are TGTGCCAGCAGCGGCAGGGAGAACACCGGGGAGCTGTTTTTT. Translated, it gives CASSGRENTGELFF. The rearrangement uses TRBV9 and TRBJ2-2; D possibly corresponds to TRBD1 (5 bases). This CDR3 contains 14 residues. V gave up 3 bases and J gave up 1 base, with 7 bases separating them. The germline V gene has CDR1 SGDLS and CDR2 YYNGEE.